This TCR beta chain was sequenced for a study of CD8 T cells in ankylosing spondylitis. The study, taken as a whole, reports: As reported, disease-linked clones showed significant enrichment in matched ankylosing spondylitis synovial fluid. Ankylosing spondylitis blood seemed to carry a telltale TCR beta motif made of about 8 highly homologous variants. Some of these motif variants have turned up before, in reports on reactive arthritis synovial fluid and blood.

Scientists made TCR beta libraries using quantitative 5'-RACE with molecular barcodes. From the 5' RACE reads, TCRdb called clonotypes with MiXCR, one entry per CDR3 protein. This sample has about 250,000 distinct CDR3 sequences; roughly 32% occur once, and the top ten carry around 4%. A note on this clonotype: The antigen is unknown.

The CDR3 covers 13 residues. Germline V gene lookup returns CDR1 DFQATT and CDR2 SNEGSKA (reference sequence). Trimming cost V 3 bases and J 5 bases, with 11 bases left between them. The receptor was isolated from a male donor with ankylosing spondylitis or in good health (not recorded which). V gene TRBV20-1 combines with J gene TRBJ1-5; possibly TRBD1 for D (6 bases). Sequencing was carried out using blood, either unsorted or a sorted T cell fraction (not recorded which). DNA of the CDR3: TGCAGTGCTAGGGATACAGGGTATCAGCCCCAGCATTTT. Protein sequence: CSARDTGYQPQHF.